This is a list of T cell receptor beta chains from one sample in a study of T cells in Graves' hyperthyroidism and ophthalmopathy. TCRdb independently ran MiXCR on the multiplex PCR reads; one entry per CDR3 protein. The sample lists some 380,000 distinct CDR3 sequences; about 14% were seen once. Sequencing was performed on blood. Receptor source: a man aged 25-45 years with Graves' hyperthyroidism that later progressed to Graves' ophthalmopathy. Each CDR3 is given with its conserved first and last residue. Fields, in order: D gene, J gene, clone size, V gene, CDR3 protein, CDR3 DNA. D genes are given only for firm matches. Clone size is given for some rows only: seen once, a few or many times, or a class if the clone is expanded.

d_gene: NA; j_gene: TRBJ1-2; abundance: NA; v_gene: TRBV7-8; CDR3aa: CASSLAPGLDPTGYTF; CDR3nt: TGTGCCAGCAGCTTGGCGCCGGGCCTAGACCCCACGGGCTACACCTTC
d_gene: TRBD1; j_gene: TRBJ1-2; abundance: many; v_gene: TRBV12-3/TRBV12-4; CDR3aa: CASSSPGTGDYGYTF; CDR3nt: TGTGCCAGCAGTTCCCCCGGGACAGGAGATTATGGCTACACCTTC
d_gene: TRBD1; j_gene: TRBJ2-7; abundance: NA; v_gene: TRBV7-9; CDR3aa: CASSLGTSPGQGLYEQYF; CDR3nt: TGTGCCAGCAGCTTAGGGACTTCTCCGGGACAGGGTCTGTACGAGCAGTACTTC
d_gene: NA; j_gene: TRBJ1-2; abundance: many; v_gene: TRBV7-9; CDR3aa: CASSLAGGTLITYGYTF; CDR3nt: TGTGCCAGCAGCTTAGCAGGAGGGACCCTCATCACTTATGGCTACACCTTC
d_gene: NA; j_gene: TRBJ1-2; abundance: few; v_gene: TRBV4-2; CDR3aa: CASSPPGSSNYGYTF; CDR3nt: TGTGCCAGCAGCCCCCCCGGGAGCTCTAACTATGGCTACACCTTC
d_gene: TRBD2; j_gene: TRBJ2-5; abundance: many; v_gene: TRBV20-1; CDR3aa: CSAGRGGETQYF; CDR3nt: TGCAGTGCGGGGCGGGGGGGTGAGACCCAGTACTTC
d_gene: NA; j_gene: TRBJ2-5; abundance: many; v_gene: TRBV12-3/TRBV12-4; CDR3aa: CASSPTGAGETQYF; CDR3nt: TGTGCCAGCAGCCCTACAGGGGCGGGGGAGACCCAGTACTTC
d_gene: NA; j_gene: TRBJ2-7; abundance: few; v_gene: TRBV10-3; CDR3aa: CAIRDRAYEQYF; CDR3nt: TGTGCCATCAGAGATAGGGCCTACGAGCAGTACTTC
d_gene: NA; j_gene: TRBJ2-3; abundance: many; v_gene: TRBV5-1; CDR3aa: CASSPGGLTDTQYF; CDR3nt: TGCGCCAGCAGCCCTGGTGGTCTAACAGATACGCAGTATTTT
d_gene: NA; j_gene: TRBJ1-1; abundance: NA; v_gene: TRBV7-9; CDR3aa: CASSFRGRMNTEAFF; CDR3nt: TGTGCCAGCAGCTTCAGGGGCCGTATGAACACTGAAGCTTTCTTT
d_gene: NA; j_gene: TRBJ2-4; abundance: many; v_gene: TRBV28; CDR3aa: CASSLRGVTKNIQYF; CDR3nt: TGTGCCAGCAGTTTAAGGGGAGTAACCAAAAACATTCAGTACTTC
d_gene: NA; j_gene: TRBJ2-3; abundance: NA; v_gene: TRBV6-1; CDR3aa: CASSRTGSRPDTQYF; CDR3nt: TGTGCCAGCAGCAGGACCGGTAGTCGCCCAGATACGCAGTATTTT
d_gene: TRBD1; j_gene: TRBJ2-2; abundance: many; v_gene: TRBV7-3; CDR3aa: CASSADRGNTGELFF; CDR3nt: TGTGCCAGCAGCGCCGACAGGGGGAACACCGGGGAGCTGTTTTTT